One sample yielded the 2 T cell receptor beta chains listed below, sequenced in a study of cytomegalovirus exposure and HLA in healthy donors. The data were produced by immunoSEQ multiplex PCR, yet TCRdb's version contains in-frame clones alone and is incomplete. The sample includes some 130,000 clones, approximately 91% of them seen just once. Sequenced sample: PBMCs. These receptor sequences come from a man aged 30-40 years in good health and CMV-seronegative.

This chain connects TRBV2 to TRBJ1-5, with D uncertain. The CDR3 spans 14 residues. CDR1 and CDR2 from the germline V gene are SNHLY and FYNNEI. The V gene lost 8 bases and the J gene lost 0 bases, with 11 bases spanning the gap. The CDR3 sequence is CASHRENSNQPQHF. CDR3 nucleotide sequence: TGTGCCAGCCACCGGGAAAATAGCAATCAGCCCCAGCATTTT.

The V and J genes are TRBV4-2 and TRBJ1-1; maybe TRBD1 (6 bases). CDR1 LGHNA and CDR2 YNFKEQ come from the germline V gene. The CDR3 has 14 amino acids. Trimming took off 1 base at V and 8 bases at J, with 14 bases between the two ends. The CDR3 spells CASSQALQGKEAFF. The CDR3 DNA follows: TGTGCCAGCAGCCAAGCCCTACAGGGTAAGGAAGCTTTCTTT.